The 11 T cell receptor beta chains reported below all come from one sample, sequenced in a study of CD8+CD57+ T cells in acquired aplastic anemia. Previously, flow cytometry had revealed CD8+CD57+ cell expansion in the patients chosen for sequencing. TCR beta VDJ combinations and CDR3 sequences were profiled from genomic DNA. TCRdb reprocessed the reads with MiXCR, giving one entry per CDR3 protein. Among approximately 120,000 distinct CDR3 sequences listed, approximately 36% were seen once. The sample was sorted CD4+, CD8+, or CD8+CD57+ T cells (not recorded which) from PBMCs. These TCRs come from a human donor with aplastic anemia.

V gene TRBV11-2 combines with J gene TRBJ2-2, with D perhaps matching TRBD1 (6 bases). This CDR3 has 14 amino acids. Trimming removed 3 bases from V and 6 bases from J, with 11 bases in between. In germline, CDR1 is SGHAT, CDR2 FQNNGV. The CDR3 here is CASSFSGAAGELFF. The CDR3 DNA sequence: TGTGCCAGCAGCTTCTCAGGGGCGGCCGGGGAGCTGTTTTTT.

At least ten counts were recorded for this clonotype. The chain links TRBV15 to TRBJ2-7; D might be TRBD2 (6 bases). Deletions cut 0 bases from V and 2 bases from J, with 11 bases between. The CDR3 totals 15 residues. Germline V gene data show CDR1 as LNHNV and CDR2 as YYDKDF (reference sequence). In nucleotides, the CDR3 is TGTGCCACCAGCAGAGATGATAGCGGAACCTACGAGCAGTACTTC. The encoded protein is CATSRDDSGTYEQYF.

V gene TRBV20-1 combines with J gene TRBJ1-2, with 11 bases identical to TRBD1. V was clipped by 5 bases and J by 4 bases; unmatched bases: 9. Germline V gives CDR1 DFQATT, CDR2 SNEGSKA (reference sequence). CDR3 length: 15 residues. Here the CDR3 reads CSASGTGGDGYGYTF. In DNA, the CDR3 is TGCAGTGCTTCCGGGACAGGGGGAGATGGCTATGGCTACACCTTC.

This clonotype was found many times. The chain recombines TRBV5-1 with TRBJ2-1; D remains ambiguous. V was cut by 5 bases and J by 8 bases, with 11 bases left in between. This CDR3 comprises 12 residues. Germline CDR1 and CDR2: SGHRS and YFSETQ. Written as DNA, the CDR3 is TGCGCCAGCAGTTTCAGCACCGATGAGCAGTTCTTC. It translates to CASSFSTDEQFF. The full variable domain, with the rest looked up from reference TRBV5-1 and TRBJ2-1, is KAGVTQTPRYLIKTRGQQVTLSCSPISGHRSVSWYQQTPGQGLQFLFEYFSETQRNKGNFPGRFSGRQFSNSRSEMNVSTLELGDSALYLCASSFSTDEQFFGPGTRLTVL.

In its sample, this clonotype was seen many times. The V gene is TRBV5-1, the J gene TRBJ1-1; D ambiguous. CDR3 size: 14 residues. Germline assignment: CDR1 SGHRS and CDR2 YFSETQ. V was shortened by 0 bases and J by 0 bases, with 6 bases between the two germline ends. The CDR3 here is CASSLERMNTEAFF. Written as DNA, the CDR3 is TGCGCCAGCAGCTTGGAACGGATGAACACTGAAGCTTTCTTT.

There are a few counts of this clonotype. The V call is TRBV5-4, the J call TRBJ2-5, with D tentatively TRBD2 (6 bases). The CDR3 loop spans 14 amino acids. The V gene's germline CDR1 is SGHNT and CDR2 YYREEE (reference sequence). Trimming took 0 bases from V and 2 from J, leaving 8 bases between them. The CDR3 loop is CASSLGGRQETQYF. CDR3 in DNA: TGTGCCAGCAGCTTGGGGGGGAGGCAAGAGACCCAGTACTTC.

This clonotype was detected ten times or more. The CDR3 protein is CASSILWGYNEQFF. In DNA form, the CDR3 reads TGTGCCAGCAGTATCCTTTGGGGCTACAATGAGCAGTTCTTC. This chain joins TRBV25-1 and TRBJ2-1; no definite D call. CDR1 and CDR2 (germline): MGHDK, SYGVNS. The CDR3 is 14 residues long. The V and J ends lost 5 bases and 3 bases respectively, with 11 bases between them. Looking up the rest from reference TRBV25-1 and TRBJ2-1 gives the full variable domain: EADIYQTPRYLVIGTGKKITLECSQTMGHDKMYWYQQDPGMELHLIHYSYGVNSTEKGDLSSESTVSRIRTEHFPLTLESARPSHTSQYLCASSILWGYNEQFFGPGTRLTVL.

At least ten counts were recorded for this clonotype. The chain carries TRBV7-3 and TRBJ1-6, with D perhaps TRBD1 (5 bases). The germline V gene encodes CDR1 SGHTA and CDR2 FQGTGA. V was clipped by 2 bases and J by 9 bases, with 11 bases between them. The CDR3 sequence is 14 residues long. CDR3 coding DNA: TGTGCCAGCAGCTTAGGGGGAGGGACTTCACCCCTCCACTTT. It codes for CASSLGGGTSPLHF.

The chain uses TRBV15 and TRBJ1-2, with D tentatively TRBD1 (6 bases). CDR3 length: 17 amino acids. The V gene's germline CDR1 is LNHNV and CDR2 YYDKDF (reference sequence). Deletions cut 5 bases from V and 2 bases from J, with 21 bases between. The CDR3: CATSRLGGHPVNYGYTF. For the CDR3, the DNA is TGTGCCACCAGCCGTTTGGGGGGCCATCCTGTCAACTATGGCTACACCTTC.

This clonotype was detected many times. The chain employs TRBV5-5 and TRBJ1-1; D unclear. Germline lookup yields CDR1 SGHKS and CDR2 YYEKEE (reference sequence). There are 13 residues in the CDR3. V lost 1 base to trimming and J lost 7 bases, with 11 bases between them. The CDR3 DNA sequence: TGTGCCAGCAGCTTGAATCACCAGGTTGAAGCTTTCTTT. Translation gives CASSLNHQVEAFF.

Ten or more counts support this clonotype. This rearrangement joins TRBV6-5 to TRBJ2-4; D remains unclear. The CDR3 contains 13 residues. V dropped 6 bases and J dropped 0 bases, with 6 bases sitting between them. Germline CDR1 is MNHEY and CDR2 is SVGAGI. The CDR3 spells CASRTIAKNIQYF. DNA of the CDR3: TGTGCCAGCAGGACAATAGCCAAAAACATTCAGTACTTC.